The T cell receptor beta chain under discussion was sequenced for a study of cytomegalovirus exposure and HLA in healthy donors. Study context: Earlier results showed 90 million to 120 million unique TCR beta sequences derived from some 190 million T cells. Drawn from HLA-typed donors, some 80 million unique TCRs were held in an early data release.

PCR amplification relied on 60 Vbeta primers (plus 13 Jbeta primers). Measured with immunoSEQ multiplex PCR; TCRdb has only the in-frame clones, and not every one. The sample includes 150,000 to 200,000 clones, around three quarters of them seen just once. Findings and caveats of the study: With later analysis, a missense DCLRE1C variant became linked to TCR beta V- and J-gene trimming. Excluded were some V segments that proved indistinguishable, including TRBV6-2 and TRBV6-3.

As concerns this clone: Its antigen is undetermined.

The CDR3 spans 13 residues. The V gene lost 1 base and the J gene lost 5 bases, with 6 bases spanning the gap. The germline V gene encodes CDR1 SGHTA and CDR2 FQGTGA. V and J are TRBV7-3 and TRBJ1-5; D possibly corresponds to TRBD1 (6 bases). This TCR derives from a woman aged 25-40 years in good health and CMV-seronegative. Sequencing was done on a sample of PBMCs. The DNA for the CDR3 is TGTGCCAGCAGCTTAAACAGGGATCAGCCCCAGCATTTT. This gives the protein CASSLNRDQPQHF.